These 28 T cell receptor beta chains share one sample of origin, sequenced in a study of tumor and adjacent non-tumor tissue in lung cancer (dated by TCRdb to 2016 to 2019). Library prep was done by multiplex PCR. The sequencer listed for this sample is Illumina HiSeq 2500. TCRbeta libraries were built by three rounds of nested PCR using primers (Table S4), following protocols modified from ARM-PCR. TCRdb's own reprocessing of the public reads used fastp at Q25 and MiXCR and kept productive beta chains. Each entry is one CDR3 protein sequence, shown with its most common DNA and genes. This sample has approximately 79,000 distinct CDR3 sequences in its table, and about 66% of those were observed once. Of the sample, over 12% is held by the ten largest clones. RNA was isolated from bulk unsorted tissue, and RNA quality was assessed with a NanoDrop ND-1000 and an Agilent 2100. Sequencing used lung tumor tissue. Receptors originate from a man aged 65 to 85 with non-small cell lung cancer.

This clonotype occurred once. The junction does not match germline at one end; this may be a read error. The chain recombines TRBV6-1 with TRBJ2-2; maybe TRBD1 (6 bases). Germline lookup yields CDR1 MNHNS and CDR2 SASEGT. The CDR3 totals 15 residues. Here the CDR3 DNA reads TGTACCAGCGAACGGGGACACCAGATGGCCGGGGAGCTGTTTTTT. Translated: CTSERGHQMAGELFF.

With regard to this clonotype: One end of the junction varies from germline; a read error may be responsible. This sequence joins TRBV14 and TRBJ1-3; TRBD1 is a possible D gene (5 bases). Germline CDR1 and CDR2: SGHDN and FVKESK. The CDR3 sequence is 14 residues long. In DNA form, the CDR3 reads TGTGCCAGCACCCGGACACGCTCTGTAAACACCACATATTTT. It translates to CASTRTRSVNTTYF.

This clonotype has ten or more counts. The chain recombines TRBV29-1 with TRBJ2-1, with 11 bases identical to TRBD2. This CDR3 region has 16 residues. The germline gives CDR1 SQVTM, CDR2 ANQGSEA. Trimming at V came to 5 bases and at J to 4 bases, leaving 10 bases not matched to a gene. DNA for the CDR3: TGCAGCGTTTTTGCCCCTAGCGGGAGGCTTTACAATGAGCAGTTCTTC. This codes for CSVFAPSGRLYNEQFF.

By share of the sample, this clonotype is medium-sized. The chain combines TRBV29-1 with TRBJ2-7; 11 bases match TRBD1. CDR1 is SQVTM, CDR2 ANQGSEA, per germline. The CDR3 runs 14 residues. Germline trimming cut 4 bases from V and 9 bases from J; bases unmatched to any gene: 11. CDR3 nucleotides: TGCAGCGTTGGGCCGGGGACAGGGGGTTACTGGCAGTACTTC. Translating it yields CSVGPGTGGYWQYF.

With regard to this clonotype: Sequence at one end of the junction differs from germline and may be a read error. The V gene is TRBV11-3, the J gene TRBJ2-2; possible D gene TRBD2, 5 bases. In germline, CDR1 is SGHNT, CDR2 YENEEA. The CDR3 consists of 13 residues. The CDR3 spells CTSSPLNTGELFF. In nucleotides, the CDR3 is TGTACCAGCAGTCCCTTGAATACCGGGGAGTTGTTTTTT.

The V call is TRBV6-5, the J call TRBJ1-1; D is perhaps TRBD1 (6 bases). The CDR3 has 13 amino acids. The V gene lost 7 bases and the J gene lost 3 bases, with 12 bases spanning the gap. Germline V CDR1 and CDR2: MNHEY, SVGAGI. The CDR3 sequence: CASIRGGDTEAFF. DNA for the CDR3: TGTGCCAGCATTAGGGGGGGGGACACTGAAGCTTTCTTT.

Concerning this clonotype: It is likely a read error, because the conserved phenylalanine at the end of the CDR3 is missing. This rearrangement joins TRBV10-3 to TRBJ2-3, with a tentative D call TRBD2 (5 bases). In germline, CDR1 is ENHRY, CDR2 SYGVKD. The CDR3 consists of 14 residues. Trimming cost V 3 bases and J 6 bases, with 13 bases left between them. This chain's CDR3 is CAISDGLGEDTQYL. The CDR3, as DNA: TGTGCCATCAGTGACGGGCTGGGAGAGGATACGCAGTATCTT.

Comments on this clonotype: This may come from a read error, since a much larger clone is one base off. The V gene is TRBV12-3 or TRBV12-4, the J gene TRBJ2-3, with D perhaps TRBD1 (6 bases). The CDR3 contains 15 residues. With 1 base removed from V and 11 bases from J, the gap between germline ends came to 19 bases. The CDR3 DNA is TGTGCCAGCAGTTTAGAAGCCCACGGTTCCAGGGGGCAGTATTTT. This translates into CASSLEAHGSRGQYF.

Remarks on this clonotype: With a much larger clone just one base away, this may be a read error. Because the CDR3 is missing its conserved closing phenylalanine or tryptophan, this is likely a read error. No DNA is shown, since the ends of the CDR3 on it are uncertain; the CDR3 is the one TCRdb lists. V gene TRBV30 combines with J gene TRBJ1-1. The germline CDR1 and CDR2 sequences are GTSNPN and SVGIG (reference sequence). The CDR3 extends over 9 residues, inclusive of both ends. CDR3: CAWGHAGFL.

The chain combines TRBV11-2 with TRBJ2-1, with 9 nucleotides matching TRBD1. This CDR3 has 16 amino acids. V shed 7 bases and J 8 bases; nucleotides not matched to a gene: 15. Germline V gene data show CDR1 as SGHAT and CDR2 as FQNNGV. CDR3 loop: CASNSYDRGRNYEQFF. CDR3 coding DNA: TGTGCCAGCAACTCCTATGACAGGGGGAGGAACTATGAGCAGTTCTTC. The full variable domain, completed using reference TRBV11-2 and TRBJ2-1, is EAGVAQSPRYKIIEKRQSVAFWCNPISGHATLYWYQQILGQGPKLLIQFQNNGVVDDSQLPKDRFSAERLKGVDSTLKIQPAKLEDSAVYLCASNSYDRGRNYEQFFGPGTRLTVL.

This clonotype appeared many times. The V gene is TRBV4-1, the J gene TRBJ2-5; the D gene is possibly TRBD1 (6 bases). Trimming took 0 bases from V and 5 from J, leaving 13 bases between them. Germline V gene sequence: CDR1 MGHRA, CDR2 YSYEKL. The CDR3 is 15 residues long. The CDR3 DNA reads TGCGCCAGCAGCCAAGAAATCAGGGGAGCGGAGACCCAGTACTTC. Translating gives CASSQEIRGAETQYF.

A word on this clonotype: A much larger clone lies one base from this, so it may be a read error. V is TRBV10-3 and J is TRBJ2-5; 7 bases are shared with TRBD2. Looked up from germline, CDR1 is ENHRY and CDR2 is SYGVKD. The CDR3 length is 16 residues. V shed 6 bases, J shed 7 bases, and the junction held 17 bases outside the gene matches. The CDR3 protein is CAISSQRGAGDVTQYF. Written as DNA, the CDR3 is TGTGCCATCAGCTCCCAGCGGGGAGCCGGAGACGTGACCCAGTACTTC.

Remarks on this clonotype: An end of the junction does not agree with germline; a read error may underlie this. This chain connects TRBV29-1 to TRBJ2-2; 11 nucleotides match TRBD2. CDR1 SQVTM and CDR2 ANQGSEA come from the germline V gene. The CDR3 is 12 amino acids. The CDR3 reads CSGGARTGELFF. The CDR3 DNA reads TGTAGCGGGGGGGCCCGGACCGGGGAGCTGTTTTTT.

This clonotype has a count of ten or more. J is TRBJ2-1 and V is TRBV14; D is possibly TRBD1 (6 bases). Germline lookup yields CDR1 SGHDN and CDR2 FVKESK. The CDR3 runs 16 residues. Deletions cut 4 bases from V and 6 bases from J, with 19 bases between. The CDR3 is CASSPRRGIPFNEQFF. In DNA form, the CDR3 reads TGTGCCAGCAGCCCACGTAGGGGGATCCCCTTCAATGAGCAGTTCTTC.

A remark on this clonotype: With a much larger clone just one base away, this may be a read error. J is TRBJ1-4 and V is TRBV5-1, with D possibly being TRBD1 (5 bases). Per germline, CDR1 SGHRS and CDR2 YFSETQ. CDR3 size: 15 residues. V was clipped by 4 bases and J by 0 bases, with 10 bases between them. Here the CDR3 reads CASSRGDATNEKLFF. The CDR3, as DNA: TGCGCCAGCAGCCGCGGGGACGCAACTAATGAAAAACTGTTTTTT.

As to this clonotype: A much larger clonotype is one base distant, so this may be a read error. This chain links TRBV7-8 with TRBJ2-7, with D perhaps matching TRBD1 or TRBD2 (6 bases each). In germline, CDR1 is SGHVS, CDR2 FQNEAQ. The CDR3 extends over 14 amino acids. The CDR3 DNA is TGTGCCAGCAGCTTAGTGGGGGGCTCCTACGAGCAGAACTTC. It specifies CASSLVGGSYEQNF.

The CDR3 coding sequence is TGCGCCAGCAGTGAGTCGGCGAGCCACGAGCAGTACTTC. This encodes CASSESASHEQYF. The chain is built from TRBV10-1 and TRBJ2-7; no reliable D call. Trimming cost V 0 bases and J 5 bases, with 8 bases left between them. The CDR3 extends over 13 amino acids. CDR1 is WNHNN, CDR2 SYGVQD, per germline (reference sequence).

Only one count was recorded for this clonotype. Sequence at one end of the junction differs from germline and may be a read error. V usage is TRBV11-2 and J usage is TRBJ2-2, with D maybe TRBD1 (5 bases). CDR3 length: 14 residues. CDR1 is SGHAT, CDR2 FQNNGV, per germline. Here the CDR3 DNA reads TGTGCCAGGAGCCCCTTAGGGGCCACCGTGGAGCTGTTTTTT. It specifies CARSPLGATVELFF.

The chain carries TRBV10-3 and TRBJ1-5; D is perhaps TRBD1 (5 bases). This CDR3 is 15 amino acids long. Trimming pared 2 bases from V and 5 bases from J, leaving 13 bases between. Germline lookup yields CDR1 ENHRY and CDR2 SYGVKD. CDR3 sequence reads: CAISELTGDDQPQHF. The CDR3 nucleotides are TGTGCCATCAGTGAGCTAACCGGGGACGATCAGCCCCAGCATTTT.

The CDR3 coding sequence is TGCAGTGCTATAGATCGGAAGCGGGAGAACAATGAGCAGTTCTTC. It yields the protein CSAIDRKRENNEQFF. This sequence joins TRBV20-1 and TRBJ2-1, with 8 positions matching TRBD2. The V gene end was trimmed by 4 bases and the J gene end by 5 bases; junction bases not matched to a gene: 10. There are 15 residues in the CDR3. Germline V gene lookup returns CDR1 DFQATT and CDR2 SNEGSKA (reference sequence).

The chain combines TRBV11-2 with TRBJ2-1, with a weak D call TRBD2 (5 bases). Germline V gives CDR1 SGHAT, CDR2 FQNNGV. The CDR3 length is 15 residues. The CDR3 is CTSSLMGGSYNEQFF. The CDR3 bases are TGTACTAGTAGCTTAATGGGTGGCTCCTACAATGAGCAGTTCTTC. Full variable domain (missing parts from reference TRBV11-2 and TRBJ2-1): EAGVAQSPRYKIIEKRQSVAFWCNPISGHATLYWYQQILGQGPKLLIQFQNNGVVDDSQLPKDRFSAERLKGVDSTLKIQPAKLEDSAVYLCTSSLMGGSYNEQFFGPGTRLTVL.

Details on this clonotype: The junction shows a germline mismatch at one end, possibly a read error. The chain links TRBV7-3 to TRBJ2-2, with D maybe TRBD2 (6 bases). The CDR3 runs 19 residues. Germline lookup yields CDR1 SGHTA and CDR2 FQGTGA. The CDR3, as DNA: TGTGCCAGCAGCTCCCTCTCGTCCCGCGCGGCGGGAAACACCGGGGAGCTTTTTTTT. As protein: CASSSLSSRAAGNTGELFF.

Ten or more counts support this clonotype. This rearrangement joins TRBV5-1 to TRBJ1-2; TRBD1 agrees at 9 bases. In germline, CDR1 is SGHRS, CDR2 YFSETQ. The junction had 8 bases not matched to a gene; V was cut back by 5 bases and J by 6 bases. This CDR3 region has 14 residues. The CDR3, as DNA: TGCGCCAGCAGTCACGGGACAGGGTCGAATGGCTACACCTTC. It yields the protein CASSHGTGSNGYTF.

This rearrangement joins TRBV19 to TRBJ2-3, with D possibly TRBD1 on 5 matching bases. The CDR3 has 14 residues. V was clipped by 4 bases and J by 5 bases, with 13 bases between them. The germline gives CDR1 LNHDA, CDR2 SQIVND (reference sequence). CDR3 loop: CASSTYSQGDTQYF. CDR3 bases: TGTGCCAGTAGTACCTACAGCCAGGGAGATACGCAGTATTTT.

This clonotype was seen more than once but under ten times. Compared with germline, one end of the junction differs, possibly owing to a read error. CDR3 DNA sequence: TGTGCCAGCAGCCCCCCAGGGGTAGCGGGAGCTGAGCAGCTCTTC. This gives the protein CASSPPGVAGAEQLF. The J gene is TRBJ2-1, the V gene TRBV7-9; 9 bases are a match to TRBD2. Germline CDR1 reads SEHNR; CDR2 reads FQNEAQ (reference sequence). The CDR3 is 15 amino acids.

The table lists this clonotype with a few counts. A clone one base away is much larger, so this may be a read error. The chain combines TRBV30 with TRBJ2-5; 11 bases fit TRBD2. Germline CDR1 is GTSNPN and CDR2 is SVGIG (reference sequence). The CDR3 covers 16 residues. Here the CDR3 reads CAWSVRLAGGKDTQYF. The CDR3 bases are TGTGCCTGGAGTGTCCGGCTAGCGGGGGGAAAAGATACCCAGTACTTC.

This chain links TRBV11-2 with TRBJ2-3, with D perhaps matching TRBD1 (5 bases). Germline V gives CDR1 SGHAT, CDR2 FQNNGV. This CDR3 contains 15 residues. The CDR3 is CVNSPTGIRIDTQYF. The CDR3 DNA is TGTGTCAACAGCCCCACAGGAATCCGTATAGATACGCAGTATTTT.

On this clonotype itself: At one boundary the junction diverges from the germline segment, which might be a read error. The V gene is TRBV10-3, the J gene TRBJ2-3; D possibly corresponds to TRBD2 (6 bases). There are 14 residues in the CDR3. Germline CDR1 reads ENHRY; CDR2 reads SYGVKD. The CDR3 loop reads CAIRDDRRGDTQYF. CDR3 coding DNA: TGTGCCATCAGGGATGACCGGAGGGGAGATACACAGTATTTT.